The present TCR beta chain was sequenced within a study of blood T cell repertoires in COVID-19. About the research overall: The study drew acute and convalescent COVID-19 samples from the United States, Italy and Spain. Sources were T cells, B-cell-depleted T cells, or PBMCs; the material itself was cDNA or gDNA.

Per the germline V gene, CDR1 is SEHNR and CDR2 is FQNEAQ (reference sequence). This CDR3 contains 16 residues. J gave up 3 bases and V 4 bases, and 10 bases lay outside the gene matches. The authors' processing: Estimates of nucleated cell counts were drawn from the amplification of reference gene primers. Profiled with immunoSEQ multiplex PCR; TCRdb holds only in-frame clones, not every one. V, J and clone size are those of that table, while D and trimming were read from the DNA. The data show over 25,000 clones, about four fifths seen once. The genes are TRBV7-9 and TRBJ2-5; 8 nucleotides agree with TRBD2. The sample was peripheral blood. This sequence was found in an elderly man with active or convalescent COVID-19. CDR3 amino acids: CASSSRRGLGEETQYF. As DNA, the CDR3 is TGTGCCAGCAGCTCGCGCCGGGGACTAGGGGAAGAGACCCAGTACTTC.